This T cell receptor beta chain was captured in a study of a mutant IDH1 vaccine in newly diagnosed glioma. With 2 bases clipped from V and 4 bases from J, the junction kept 3 bases outside the gene matches. Germline V lookup: CDR1 GTSNPN, CDR2 SVGIG (reference sequence). The CDR3 runs to 13 residues. Here immunoSEQ multiplex PCR was the method, and the copy in TCRdb shows in-frame clones only, minus some. The sample has about 67,000 clones, about 83% seen once. As for time point: baseline, week 1 (first vaccination visit). Indicated treatment: pre-vaccination baseline after standard-of-care therapy. The rearrangement links TRBV30 to TRBJ2-5; 8 bases map to TRBD2. This sample comprised peripheral blood mononuclear cells (PBMCs), obtained from a glioma patient treated with radiotherapy, temozolomide or both. The clonotype comes from a woman aged 18 to 35 with glioma. Some clones in this sample may be carry-over from other donors' samples. CDR3 sequence: CAWSSGSRETQYF. CDR3 DNA sequence: TGTGCCTGGAGTAGCGGGAGTCGAGAGACCCAGTACTTC.